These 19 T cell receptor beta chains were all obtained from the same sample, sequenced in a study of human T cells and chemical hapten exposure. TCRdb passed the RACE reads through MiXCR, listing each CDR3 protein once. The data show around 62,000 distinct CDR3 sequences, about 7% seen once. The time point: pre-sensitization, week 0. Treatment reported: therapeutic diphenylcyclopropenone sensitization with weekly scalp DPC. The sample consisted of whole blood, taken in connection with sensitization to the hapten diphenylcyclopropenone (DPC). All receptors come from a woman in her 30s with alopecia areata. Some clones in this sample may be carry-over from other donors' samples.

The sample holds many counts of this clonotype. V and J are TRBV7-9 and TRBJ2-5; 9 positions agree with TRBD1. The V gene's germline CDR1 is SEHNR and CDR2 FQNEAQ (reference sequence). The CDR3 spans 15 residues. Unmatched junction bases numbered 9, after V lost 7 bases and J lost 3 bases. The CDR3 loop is CASTSRTGVEETQYF. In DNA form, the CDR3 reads TGTGCCAGCACCTCGCGGACAGGGGTCGAAGAGACCCAGTACTTC.

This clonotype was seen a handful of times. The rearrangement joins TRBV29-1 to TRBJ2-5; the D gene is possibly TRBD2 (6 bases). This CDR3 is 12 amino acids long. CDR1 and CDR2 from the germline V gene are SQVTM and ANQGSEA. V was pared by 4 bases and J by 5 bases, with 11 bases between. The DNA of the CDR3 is TGCAGCGTTGGGGGGGTTGTGGAGACCCAGTACTTC. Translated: CSVGGVVETQYF.

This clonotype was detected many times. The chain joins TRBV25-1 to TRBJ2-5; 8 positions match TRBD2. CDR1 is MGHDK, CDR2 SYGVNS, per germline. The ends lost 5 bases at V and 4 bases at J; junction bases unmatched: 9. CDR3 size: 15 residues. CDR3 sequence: CASSPAGELLETQYF. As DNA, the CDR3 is TGTGCCAGCAGTCCAGCGGGGGAGTTGTTAGAGACCCAGTACTTC.

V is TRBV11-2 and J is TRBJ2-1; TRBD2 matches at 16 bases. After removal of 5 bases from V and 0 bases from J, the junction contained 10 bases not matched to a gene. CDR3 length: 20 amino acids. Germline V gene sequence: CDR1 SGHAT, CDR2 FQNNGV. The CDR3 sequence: CASSLPRGTSGGGSYNEQFF. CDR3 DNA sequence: TGTGCCAGCAGCCTCCCCCGGGGGACTAGCGGGGGGGGCTCCTACAATGAGCAGTTCTTC. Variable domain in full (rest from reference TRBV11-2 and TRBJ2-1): EAGVAQSPRYKIIEKRQSVAFWCNPISGHATLYWYQQILGQGPKLLIQFQNNGVVDDSQLPKDRFSAERLKGVDSTLKIQPAKLEDSAVYLCASSLPRGTSGGGSYNEQFFGPGTRLTVL.

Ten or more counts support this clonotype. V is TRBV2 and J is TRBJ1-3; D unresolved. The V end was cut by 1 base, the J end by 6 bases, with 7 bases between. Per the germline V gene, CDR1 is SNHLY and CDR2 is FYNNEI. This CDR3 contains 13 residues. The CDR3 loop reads CASSEGLENTIYF. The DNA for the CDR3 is TGTGCCAGCAGTGAAGGTTTAGAAAACACCATATATTTT.

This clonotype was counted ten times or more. The CDR3 region is CSVVGGVGEKLFF. CDR3 bases: TGCAGCGTTGTCGGAGGGGTGGGCGAAAAACTGTTTTTT. V gene TRBV29-1 combines with J gene TRBJ1-4, with D possibly matching TRBD1 (5 bases). The CDR3 covers 13 residues. Per the germline V gene, CDR1 is SQVTM and CDR2 is ANQGSEA. Trimming took 4 bases from V and 8 from J, leaving 14 bases between them.

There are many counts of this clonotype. CDR3 bases: TGTGCCATCAGTGACCCCAGCGGTAATTCACCCCTCCACTTT. This sequence encodes CAISDPSGNSPLHF. V is TRBV10-3 and J is TRBJ1-6; D is unclear. CDR1 and CDR2 (germline): ENHRY, SYGVKD. The V end was cut by 3 bases, the J end by 6 bases, with 9 bases between. The CDR3 length is 14 residues.

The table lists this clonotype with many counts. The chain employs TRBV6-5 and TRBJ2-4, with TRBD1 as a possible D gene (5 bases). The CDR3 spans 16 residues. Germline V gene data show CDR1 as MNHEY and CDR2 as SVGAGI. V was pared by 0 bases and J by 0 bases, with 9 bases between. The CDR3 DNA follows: TGTGCCAGCAGTTACTCTTCCGACAGAGCCAAAAACATTCAGTACTTC. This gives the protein CASSYSSDRAKNIQYF.

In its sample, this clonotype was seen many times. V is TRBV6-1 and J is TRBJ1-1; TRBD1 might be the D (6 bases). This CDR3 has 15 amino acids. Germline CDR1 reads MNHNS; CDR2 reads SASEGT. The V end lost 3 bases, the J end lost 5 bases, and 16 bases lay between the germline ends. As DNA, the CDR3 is TGTGCCAGCAGTGAGTTTACAGGGAGAGAAACTGAAGCTTTCTTT. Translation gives CASSEFTGRETEAFF.

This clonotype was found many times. The CDR3 nucleotides read TGTGCCATTACAGAAAGCTCTGGAAACACCATATATTTT. Translated, it gives CAITESSGNTIYF. The V call is TRBV10-3, the J call TRBJ1-3, with D unclear. Trimming left V 9 bases short and J 0 bases short, with 9 bases between. Germline V gives CDR1 ENHRY, CDR2 SYGVKD. The CDR3 is made up of 13 amino acids.

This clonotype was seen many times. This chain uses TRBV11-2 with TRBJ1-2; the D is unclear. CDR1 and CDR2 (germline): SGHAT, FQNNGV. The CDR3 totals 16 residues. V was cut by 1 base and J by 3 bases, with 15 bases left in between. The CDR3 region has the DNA TGTGCCAGCAGCTTAGCCCGACACCTAATGTACTATGGCTACACCTTC. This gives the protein CASSLARHLMYYGYTF.

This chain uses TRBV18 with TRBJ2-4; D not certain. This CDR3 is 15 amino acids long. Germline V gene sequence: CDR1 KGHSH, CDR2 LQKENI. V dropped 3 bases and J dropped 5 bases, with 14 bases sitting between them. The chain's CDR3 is CASSPIPSLENIQYF. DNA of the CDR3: TGTGCCAGCTCACCTATTCCCAGTCTAGAAAACATTCAGTACTTC.

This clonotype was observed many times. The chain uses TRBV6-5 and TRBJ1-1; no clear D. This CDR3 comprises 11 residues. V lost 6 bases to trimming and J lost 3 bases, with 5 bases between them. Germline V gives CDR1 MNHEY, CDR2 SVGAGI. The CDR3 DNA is TGTGCCAGCAGCCAATACACTGAAGCTTTCTTT. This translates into CASSQYTEAFF.

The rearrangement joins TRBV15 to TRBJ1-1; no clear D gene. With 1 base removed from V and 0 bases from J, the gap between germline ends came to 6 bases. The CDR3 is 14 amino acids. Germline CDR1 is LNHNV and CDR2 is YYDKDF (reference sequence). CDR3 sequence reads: CATSRGPMNTEAFF. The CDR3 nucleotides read TGTGCCACCAGCAGAGGCCCCATGAACACTGAAGCTTTCTTT.

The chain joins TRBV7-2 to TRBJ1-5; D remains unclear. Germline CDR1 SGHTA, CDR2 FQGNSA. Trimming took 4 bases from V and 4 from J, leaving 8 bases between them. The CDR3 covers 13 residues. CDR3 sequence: CASSSDGNQPQHF. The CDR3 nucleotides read TGTGCCAGCAGCTCGGACGGAAATCAGCCCCAGCATTTT.

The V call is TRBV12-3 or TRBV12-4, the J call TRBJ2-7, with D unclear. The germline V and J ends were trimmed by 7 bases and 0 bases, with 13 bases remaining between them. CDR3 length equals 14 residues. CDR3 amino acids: CASTPQLSSYEQYF. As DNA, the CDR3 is TGTGCCAGCACCCCTCAGTTGAGCTCCTACGAGCAGTACTTC.

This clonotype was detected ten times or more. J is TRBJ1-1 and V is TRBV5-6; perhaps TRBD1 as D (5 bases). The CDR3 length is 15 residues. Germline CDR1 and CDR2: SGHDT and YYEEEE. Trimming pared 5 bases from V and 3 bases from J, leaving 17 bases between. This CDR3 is CASRRQTGIDTEAFF. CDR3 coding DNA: TGTGCCAGCAGACGTCAAACAGGTATTGACACTGAAGCTTTCTTT.

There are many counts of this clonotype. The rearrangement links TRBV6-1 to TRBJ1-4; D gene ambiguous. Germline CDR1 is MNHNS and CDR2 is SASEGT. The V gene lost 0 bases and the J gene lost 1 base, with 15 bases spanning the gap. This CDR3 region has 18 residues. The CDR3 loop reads CASSEALQHYETNEKLFF. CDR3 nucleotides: TGTGCCAGCAGTGAAGCGCTTCAACATTACGAAACTAATGAAAAACTGTTTTTT.

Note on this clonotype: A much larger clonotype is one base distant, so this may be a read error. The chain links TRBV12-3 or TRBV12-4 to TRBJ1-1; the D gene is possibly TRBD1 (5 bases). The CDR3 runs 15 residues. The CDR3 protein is CASSGGGSVNTKAFF. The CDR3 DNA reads TGTGCCAGCAGTGGGGGGGGTAGCGTGAACACTAAAGCTTTCTTT.